Shown below are 9 T cell receptor beta chains from a single sample sequenced in a study of T cell responses to AZD1222 COVID-19 vaccine. TCRdb's table, derived via immunoSEQ multiplex PCR, lists solely in-frame clones and lacks some. The sample has about 110,000 clones, around 83% seen once. Sample: peripheral blood, taken on day 0 of AZD1222 vaccination. All receptors derive from an adult in good health.

V usage is TRBV4-3 and J usage is TRBJ2-1; 10 bases agree with TRBD2. The CDR3 consists of 17 residues. J lost 6 bases, V lost 0 bases, and 8 bases had no gene match. Germline V gene data show CDR1 as LGHNA and CDR2 as YSLEER. CDR3 nucleotide sequence: TGCGCCAGCAGCCAAGATCTCGCCAGCGGGGGGGCCAATGAGCAGTTCTTC. Translation gives CASSQDLASGGANEQFF.

On this clone: Different DNA sequences within this sample yield the same CDR3. J is TRBJ2-7 and V is TRBV20-1; D not certain. Trimming took off 1 base at V and 3 bases at J, with 4 bases between the two ends. This CDR3 comprises 11 residues. Germline assignment: CDR1 DFQATT and CDR2 SNEGSKA (reference sequence). The CDR3 nucleotides read TGCAGTGCTAGAGGGGGCTACGAGCAGTACTTC. It is translated as CSARGGYEQYF.

The chain links TRBV12-3 or TRBV12-4 to TRBJ1-5; no reliable D call. CDR3 length: 11 residues. Trimming removed 5 bases at V and 13 bases at J, with 12 bases between. As DNA, the CDR3 is TGTGCCAGCAGTGGAAGGTCGGAGCAGCATTTT. This encodes CASSGRSEQHF.

This chain links TRBV6-5 with TRBJ2-7, with D hard to call. Germline CDR1 and CDR2: MNHEY and SVGAGI. The CDR3 sequence is 12 residues long. Trimming took 7 bases from V and 0 from J, leaving 7 bases between them. CDR3 protein: CASNGNSYEQYF. CDR3 nucleotide sequence: TGTGCCAGCAATGGGAACTCCTACGAGCAGTACTTC.

This clone was counted once. V and J are TRBV27 and TRBJ2-3; no clear D. V gave up 2 bases and J gave up 1 base, with 19 bases separating them. Looked up from germline, CDR1 is MNHEY and CDR2 is SMNVEV (reference sequence). The CDR3 is 18 residues long. CDR3 coding DNA: TGTGCCAGCAGTTTAAGATACAGCGAGACTCGGCGCACAGATACGCAGTATTTT. Amino acids: CASSLRYSETRRTDTQYF.

This chain joins TRBV28 and TRBJ2-1; TRBD2 aligns across 7 bases. Germline V CDR1 and CDR2: MDHEN, SYDVKM. This CDR3 has 15 amino acids. J was trimmed by 9 bases and V by 2 bases; bases with no gene match: 10. The CDR3 coding sequence is TGTGCCAGCAGTTTAGTCGGCGGGGGAATCGGTGAGCAGTTCTTC. It is translated as CASSLVGGGIGEQFF.

This clone was seen a few times. CDR3: CASSLVEAGNTIYF. As DNA, the CDR3 is TGTGCCAGCAGCTTGGTAGAAGCTGGAAACACCATATATTTT. The chain links TRBV7-9 to TRBJ1-3; D remains unclear. V lost 3 bases to trimming and J lost 2 bases, with 8 bases between them. There are 14 residues in the CDR3. Per germline, CDR1 SEHNR and CDR2 FQNEAQ (reference sequence).

The V gene is TRBV7-8, the J gene TRBJ1-1, with 7 bases fitting TRBD1. The CDR3 runs 13 residues. V shed 5 bases, J shed 5 bases, and the junction held 5 bases outside the gene matches. The germline CDR1 and CDR2 sequences are SGHVS and FQNEAQ. The CDR3 DNA reads as TGTGCCAGCAGCCTAACAGGGGAAACTGAAGCTTTCTTT. The encoded protein is CASSLTGETEAFF.

This chain uses TRBV10-3 with TRBJ1-6; D gene uncertain. Germline V gene lookup returns CDR1 ENHRY and CDR2 SYGVKD. V dropped 3 bases and J dropped 8 bases, with 8 bases sitting between them. The CDR3 totals 13 residues. The CDR3 protein is CAISDLRDSPLHF. For the CDR3, the DNA is TGTGCCATCAGTGATCTGAGGGATTCACCCCTCCACTTT.